This T cell receptor beta chain was documented in a study of blood T cell repertoires in COVID-19. Study-wide background: T cells, B-cell-depleted T cells, or PBMCs provided the cDNA or gDNA that served as material.

Grouping used clinical history reported by participants in a survey and questionnaire. Resolution of symptoms, clearance, or two negative PCRs was present in recovered Cohort 3 donors. In the original workflow: How many nucleated cells were present was estimated from reference gene primer amplification. The table came from immunoSEQ multiplex PCR; TCRdb's copy has only in-frame clones and leaves some out. V and J calls and clone size are those listed in that table; D and trimming were worked out from the DNA. The sample lists approximately 150,000 clones; roughly 84% were seen once. Trimming pared 4 bases from V and 4 bases from J, leaving 13 bases between. Germline CDR1 and CDR2: SGHRS and YFSETQ. CDR3 length: 14 amino acids.

The sequencing input was PBMCs or T cells enriched from blood (not recorded which). The origin of this receptor is a man between 60 and 70 years old who had recovered from COVID-19. The V and J genes are TRBV5-1 and TRBJ2-3; TRBD2 might be the D (6 bases). The CDR3 is CASSAGPGPDTQYF. DNA of the CDR3: TGCGCCAGCAGCGCGGGGCCCGGACCAGATACGCAGTATTTT.